This is a list of T cell receptor beta chains from one sample in a study of identical twins. Each CDR3 protein is one row after TCRdb ran MiXCR on the 5' RACE reads. The sample gives 500,000 to 650,000 distinct CDR3 sequences, approximately 20% of which show up once; around 0.47% is in the top ten. These data were likewise used in another study, on yellow fever vaccine responses in identical twins.

The specimen sequenced was CD4+ T cells sorted from blood. These receptors were collected from a woman between 18 and 29 years old in good health. The CDR3 runs from the conserved cysteine through the conserved F or W. The order of the fields is V gene, J gene, CDR3 protein.

TRBV7-9,TRBJ1-1,CTSSSPTAGEAFF
TRBV9,TRBJ2-2,CASSVAAGPNTGELFF
TRBV28,TRBJ2-5,CASSLRPALETQYF
TRBV12-3/TRBV12-4,TRBJ2-1,CASLFSGFYNEQFF
TRBV6-1,TRBJ2-6,CASKGVLFSGANVLTF
TRBV5-1,TRBJ2-3,CASSLAGAGGGTDTQYF
TRBV29-1,TRBJ2-1,CSLNTPRSAYEQFF
TRBV27,TRBJ1-2,CASSPADRYYGYTF
TRBV6-2/TRBV6-3,TRBJ2-1,CASRHGLAANEQFF
TRBV3-1,TRBJ2-4,CASSQDLVQAKNIQYF
TRBV24-1,TRBJ2-1,CATSDLGRGYNEQFF
TRBV20-1,TRBJ1-1,CSATYDSLNTEAFF
TRBV2,TRBJ1-5,CASSDRGPQPQHF
TRBV6-1,TRBJ2-7,CASTRPGTGSYEQYF
TRBV29-1,TRBJ2-7,CSVGQGVVNEQYF
TRBV7-8,TRBJ1-5,CASSLGPQGIGNQPQHF
TRBV11-2,TRBJ2-5,CASSNRGQEETQYF
TRBV10-2,TRBJ1-1,CASSAGTGLLWYTEAFF
TRBV2,TRBJ2-5,CASSPLRSLETQYF